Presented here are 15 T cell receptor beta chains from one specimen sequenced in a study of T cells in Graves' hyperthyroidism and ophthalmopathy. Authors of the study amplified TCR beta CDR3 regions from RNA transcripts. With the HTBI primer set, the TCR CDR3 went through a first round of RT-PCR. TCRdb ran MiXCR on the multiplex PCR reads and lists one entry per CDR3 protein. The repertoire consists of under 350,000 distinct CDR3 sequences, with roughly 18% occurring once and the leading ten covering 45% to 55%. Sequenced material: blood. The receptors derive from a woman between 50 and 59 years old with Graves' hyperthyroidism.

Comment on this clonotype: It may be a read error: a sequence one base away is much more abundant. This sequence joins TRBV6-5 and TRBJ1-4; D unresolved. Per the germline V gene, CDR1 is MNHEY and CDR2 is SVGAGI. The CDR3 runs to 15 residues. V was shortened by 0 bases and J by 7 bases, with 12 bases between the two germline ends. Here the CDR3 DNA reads TGTGCCAGCAGTTACTCTATTAGGAGCCCTGAAAAACTGTTTTTT. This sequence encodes CASSYSIRSPEKLFF.

The CDR3 loop reads CAISGVRTRGFGDEQFF. The CDR3 DNA is TGTGCCATCAGTGGGGTTCGGACGAGAGGTTTCGGAGATGAGCAGTTCTTC. V gene TRBV10-3 combines with J gene TRBJ2-1; D call uncertain. The germline CDR1 and CDR2 sequences are ENHRY and SYGVKD. This CDR3 has 17 residues. Deletions cut 4 bases from V and 8 bases from J, with 24 bases between.

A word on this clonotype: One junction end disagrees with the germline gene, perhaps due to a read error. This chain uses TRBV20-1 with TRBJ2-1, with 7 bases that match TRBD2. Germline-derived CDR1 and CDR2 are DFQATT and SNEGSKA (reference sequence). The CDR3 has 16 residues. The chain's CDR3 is CSARDLLANSHNEQFF. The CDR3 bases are TGCAGTGCTAGAGATCTACTAGCGAACTCCCACAATGAGCAGTTCTTC.

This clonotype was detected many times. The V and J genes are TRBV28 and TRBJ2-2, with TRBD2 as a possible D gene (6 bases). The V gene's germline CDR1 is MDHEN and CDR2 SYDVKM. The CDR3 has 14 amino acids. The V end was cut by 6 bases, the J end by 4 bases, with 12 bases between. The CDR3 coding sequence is TGTGCCAGCAGGGCTAGCGAGGGCACCGGGGAGCTGTTTTTT. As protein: CASRASEGTGELFF.

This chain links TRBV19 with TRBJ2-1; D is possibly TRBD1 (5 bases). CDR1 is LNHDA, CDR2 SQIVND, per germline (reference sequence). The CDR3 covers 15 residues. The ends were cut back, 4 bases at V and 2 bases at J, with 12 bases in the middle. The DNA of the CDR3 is TGTGCCAGTAGTAGACGACAGTTCGCCTACAATGAGCAGTTCTTC. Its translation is CASSRRQFAYNEQFF. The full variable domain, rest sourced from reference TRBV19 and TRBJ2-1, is DGGITQSPKYLFRKEGQNVTLSCEQNLNHDAMYWYRQDPGQGLRLIYYSQIVNDFQKGDIAEGYSVSREKKESFPLTVTSAQKNPTAFYLCASSRRQFAYNEQFFGPGTRLTVL.

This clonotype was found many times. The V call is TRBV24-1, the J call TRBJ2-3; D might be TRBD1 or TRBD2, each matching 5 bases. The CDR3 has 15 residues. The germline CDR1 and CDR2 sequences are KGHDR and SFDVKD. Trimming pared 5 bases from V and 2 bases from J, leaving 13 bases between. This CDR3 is CATSAAGTLTDTQYF. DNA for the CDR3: TGTGCCACCAGTGCCGCCGGGACCCTCACAGATACGCAGTATTTT.

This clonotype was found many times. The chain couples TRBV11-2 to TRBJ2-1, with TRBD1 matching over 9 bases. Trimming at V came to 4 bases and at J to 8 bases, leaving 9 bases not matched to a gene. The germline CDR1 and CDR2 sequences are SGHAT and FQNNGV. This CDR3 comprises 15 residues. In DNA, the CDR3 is TGTGCCAGCAGCTCGGCCGGGACAGGGATCCATGAGCAGTTCTTC. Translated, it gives CASSSAGTGIHEQFF.

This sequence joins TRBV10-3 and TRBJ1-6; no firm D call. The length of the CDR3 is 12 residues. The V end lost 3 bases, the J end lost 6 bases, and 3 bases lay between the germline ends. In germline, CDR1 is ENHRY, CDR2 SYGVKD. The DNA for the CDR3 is TGTGCCATCAGTGACCTTAATTCACCCCTCCACTTT. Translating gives CAISDLNSPLHF.

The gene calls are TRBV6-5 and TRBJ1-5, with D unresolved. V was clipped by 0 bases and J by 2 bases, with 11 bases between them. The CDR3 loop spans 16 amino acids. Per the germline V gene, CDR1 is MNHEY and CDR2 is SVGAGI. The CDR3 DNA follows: TGTGCCAGCAGTTACTCAGCCGGCAATGGCAATCAGCCCCAGCATTTT. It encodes CASSYSAGNGNQPQHF.

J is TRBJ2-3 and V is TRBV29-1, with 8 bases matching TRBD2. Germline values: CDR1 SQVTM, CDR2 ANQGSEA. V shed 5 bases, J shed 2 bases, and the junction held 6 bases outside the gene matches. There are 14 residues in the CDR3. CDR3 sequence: CSVFGGGITDTQYF. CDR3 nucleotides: TGCAGCGTTTTTGGCGGGGGGATCACAGATACGCAGTATTTT.

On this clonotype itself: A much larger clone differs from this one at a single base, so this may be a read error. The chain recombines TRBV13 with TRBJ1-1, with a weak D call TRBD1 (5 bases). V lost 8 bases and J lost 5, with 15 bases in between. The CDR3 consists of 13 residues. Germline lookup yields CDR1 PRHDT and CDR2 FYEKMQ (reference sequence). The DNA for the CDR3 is TGTGCCAGCCTAAGGCAGGGCCGGACTGAAGCTTTCTTT. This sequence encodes CASLRQGRTEAFF. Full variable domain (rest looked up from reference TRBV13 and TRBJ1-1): AAGVIQSPRHLIKEKRETATLKCYPIPRHDTVYWYQQGPGQDPQFLISFYEKMQSDKGSIPDRFSAQQFSDYHSELNMSSLELGDSALYFCASLRQGRTEAFFGQGTRLTVV.

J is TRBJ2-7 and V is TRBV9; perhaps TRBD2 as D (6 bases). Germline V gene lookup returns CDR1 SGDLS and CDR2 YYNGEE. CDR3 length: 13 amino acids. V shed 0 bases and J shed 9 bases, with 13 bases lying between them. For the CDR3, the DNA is TGTGCCAGCAGCGTAGAGCAGGCCGGGGGGCAGTACTTC. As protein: CASSVEQAGGQYF.

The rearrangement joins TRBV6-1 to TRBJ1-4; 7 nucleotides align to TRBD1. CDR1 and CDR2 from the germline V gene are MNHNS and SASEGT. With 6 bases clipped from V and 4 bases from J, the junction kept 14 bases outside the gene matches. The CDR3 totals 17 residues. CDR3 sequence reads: CASRSRQGGLSNEKLFF. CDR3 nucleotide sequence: TGTGCCAGCAGATCCCGACAGGGAGGGCTGAGTAATGAAAAACTGTTTTTT.

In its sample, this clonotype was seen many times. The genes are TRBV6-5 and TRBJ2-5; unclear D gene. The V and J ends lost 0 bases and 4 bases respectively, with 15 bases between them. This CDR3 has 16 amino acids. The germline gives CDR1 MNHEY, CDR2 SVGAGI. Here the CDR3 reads CASSYSSRPRLETQYF. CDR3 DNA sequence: TGTGCCAGCAGTTACTCCAGTCGTCCTAGACTAGAGACCCAGTACTTC.

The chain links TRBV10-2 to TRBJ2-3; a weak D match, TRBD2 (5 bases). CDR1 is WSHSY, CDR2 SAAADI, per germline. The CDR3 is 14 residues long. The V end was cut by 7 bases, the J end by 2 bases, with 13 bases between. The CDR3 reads CASTPGRVTDTQYF. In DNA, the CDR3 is TGCGCCAGCACCCCCGGGCGGGTCACAGATACGCAGTATTTT.